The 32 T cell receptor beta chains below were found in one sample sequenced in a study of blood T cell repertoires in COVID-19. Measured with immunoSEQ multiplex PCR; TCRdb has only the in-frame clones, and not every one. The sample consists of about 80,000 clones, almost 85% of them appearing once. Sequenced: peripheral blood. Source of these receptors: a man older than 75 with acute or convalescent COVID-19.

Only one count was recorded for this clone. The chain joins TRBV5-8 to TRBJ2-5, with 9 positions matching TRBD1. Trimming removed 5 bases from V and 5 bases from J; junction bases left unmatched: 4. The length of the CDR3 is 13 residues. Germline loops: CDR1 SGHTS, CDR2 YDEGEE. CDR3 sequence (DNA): TGTGCCAGCAGACAGGGGGCGGGGGAGACCCAGTACTTC. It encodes CASRQGAGETQYF.

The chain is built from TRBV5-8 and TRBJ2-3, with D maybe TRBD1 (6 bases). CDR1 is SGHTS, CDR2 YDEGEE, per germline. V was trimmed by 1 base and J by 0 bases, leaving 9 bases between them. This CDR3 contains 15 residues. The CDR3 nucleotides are TGTGCCAGCAGCTTGAAGGGGGAAAGCACAGATACGCAGTATTTT. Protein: CASSLKGESTDTQYF.

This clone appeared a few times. CDR3 amino acids: CASSLTGTGNTEAFF. The CDR3 DNA follows: TGTGCCAGCAGCTTGACCGGGACAGGGAACACTGAAGCTTTCTTT. V is TRBV7-6 and J is TRBJ1-1; 8 bases agree with TRBD1. There are 15 residues in the CDR3. V lost 3 bases and J lost 1; bases outside the gene matches: 4. CDR1 and CDR2 (germline): SGHVS, FNYEAQ.

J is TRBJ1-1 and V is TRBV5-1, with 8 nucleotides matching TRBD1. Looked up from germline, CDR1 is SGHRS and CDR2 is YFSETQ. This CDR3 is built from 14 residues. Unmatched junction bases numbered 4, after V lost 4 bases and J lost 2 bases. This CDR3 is CASSQDRVNTEAFF. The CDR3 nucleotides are TGCGCCAGCAGCCAGGACAGGGTCAACACTGAAGCTTTCTTT.

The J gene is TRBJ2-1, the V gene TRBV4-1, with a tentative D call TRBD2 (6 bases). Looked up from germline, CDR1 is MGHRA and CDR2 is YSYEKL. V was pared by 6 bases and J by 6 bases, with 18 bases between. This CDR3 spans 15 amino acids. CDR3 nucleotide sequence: TGCGCCAGCAGTTCGGGACTCCAGAGGATCAATGAGCAGTTCTTC. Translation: CASSSGLQRINEQFF.

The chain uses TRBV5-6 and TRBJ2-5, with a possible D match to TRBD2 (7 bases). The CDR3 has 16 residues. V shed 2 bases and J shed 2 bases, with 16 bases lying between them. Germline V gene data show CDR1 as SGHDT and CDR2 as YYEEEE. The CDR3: CASSFRRGTKQETQYF. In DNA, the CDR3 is TGTGCCAGCAGCTTCAGGCGGGGGACAAAGCAAGAGACCCAGTACTTC.

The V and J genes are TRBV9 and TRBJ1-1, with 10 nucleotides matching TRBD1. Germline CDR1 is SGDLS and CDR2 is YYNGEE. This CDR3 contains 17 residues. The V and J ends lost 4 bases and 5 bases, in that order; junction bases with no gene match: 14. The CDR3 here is CASSITGTGVGRTEAFF. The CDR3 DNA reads TGTGCCAGCAGCATAACCGGGACAGGGGTAGGACGGACTGAAGCTTTCTTT. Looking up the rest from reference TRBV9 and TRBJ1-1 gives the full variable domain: DSGVTQTPKHLITATGQRVTLRCSPRSGDLSVYWYQQSLDQGLQFLIQYYNGEERAKGNILERFSAQQFPDLHSELNLSSLELGDSALYFCASSITGTGVGRTEAFFGQGTRLTVV.

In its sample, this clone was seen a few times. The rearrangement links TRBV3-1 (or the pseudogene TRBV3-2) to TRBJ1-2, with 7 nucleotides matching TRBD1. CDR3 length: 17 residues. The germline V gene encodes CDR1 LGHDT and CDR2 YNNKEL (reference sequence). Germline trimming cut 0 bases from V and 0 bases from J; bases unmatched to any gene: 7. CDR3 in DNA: TGTGCCAGCAGCCAAGATGGGCAGGGGGTTTCTAACTATGGCTACACCTTC. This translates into CASSQDGQGVSNYGYTF.

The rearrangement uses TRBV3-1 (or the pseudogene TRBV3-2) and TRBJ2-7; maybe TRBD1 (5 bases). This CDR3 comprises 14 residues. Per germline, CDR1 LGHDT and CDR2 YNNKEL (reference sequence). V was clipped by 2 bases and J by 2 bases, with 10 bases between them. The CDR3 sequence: CASSQQPTAYEQYF. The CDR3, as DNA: TGTGCCAGCAGCCAACAACCGACAGCCTACGAGCAGTACTTC.

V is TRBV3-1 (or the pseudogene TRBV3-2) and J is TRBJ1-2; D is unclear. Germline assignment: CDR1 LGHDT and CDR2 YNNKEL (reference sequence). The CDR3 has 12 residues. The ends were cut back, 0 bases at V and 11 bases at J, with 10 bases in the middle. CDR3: CASSQDVGLYTF. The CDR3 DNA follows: TGTGCCAGCAGCCAAGATGTGGGCTTATACACCTTC.

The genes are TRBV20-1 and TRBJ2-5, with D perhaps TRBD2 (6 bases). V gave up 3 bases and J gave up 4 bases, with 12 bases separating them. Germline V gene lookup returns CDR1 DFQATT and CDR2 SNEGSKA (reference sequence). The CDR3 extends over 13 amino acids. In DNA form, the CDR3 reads TGCAGTGCTAGTATACGGGGAGGAGAGACCCAGTACTTC. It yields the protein CSASIRGGETQYF.

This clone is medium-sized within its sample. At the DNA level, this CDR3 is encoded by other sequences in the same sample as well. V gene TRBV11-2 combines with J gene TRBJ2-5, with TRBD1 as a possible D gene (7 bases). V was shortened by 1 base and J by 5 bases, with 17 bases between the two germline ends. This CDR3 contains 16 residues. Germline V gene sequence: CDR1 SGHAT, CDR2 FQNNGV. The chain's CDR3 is CASSLGGAYRGETQYF. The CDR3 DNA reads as TGTGCCAGCAGCTTAGGGGGGGCTTACAGGGGTGAGACCCAGTACTTC.

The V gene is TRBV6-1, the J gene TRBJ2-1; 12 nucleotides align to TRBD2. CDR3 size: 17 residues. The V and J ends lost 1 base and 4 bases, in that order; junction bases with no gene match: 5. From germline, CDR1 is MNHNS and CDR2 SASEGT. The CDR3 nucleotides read TGTGCCAGCAGTGAAGTCATAACTAGCGGGGGGTACAATGAGCAGTTCTTC. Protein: CASSEVITSGGYNEQFF.

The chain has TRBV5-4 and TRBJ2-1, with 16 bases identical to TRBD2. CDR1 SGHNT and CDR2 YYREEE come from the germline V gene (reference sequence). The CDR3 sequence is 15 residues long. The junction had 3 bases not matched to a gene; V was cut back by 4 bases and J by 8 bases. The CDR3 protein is CASSTGTSGGDEQFF. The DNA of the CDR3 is TGTGCCAGCAGCACCGGGACTAGCGGGGGGGATGAGCAGTTCTTC.

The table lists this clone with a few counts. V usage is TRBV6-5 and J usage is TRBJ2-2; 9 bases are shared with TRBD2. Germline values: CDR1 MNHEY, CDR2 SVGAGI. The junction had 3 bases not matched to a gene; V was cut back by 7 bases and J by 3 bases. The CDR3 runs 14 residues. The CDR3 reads CASMAGGHTGELFF. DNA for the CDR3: TGTGCCAGCATGGCGGGGGGGCACACCGGGGAGCTGTTTTTT.

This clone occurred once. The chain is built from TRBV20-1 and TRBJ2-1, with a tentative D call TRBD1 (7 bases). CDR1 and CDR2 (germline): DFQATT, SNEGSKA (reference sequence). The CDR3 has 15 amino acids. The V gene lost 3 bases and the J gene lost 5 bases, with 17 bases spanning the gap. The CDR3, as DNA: TGCAGTGCTAGTTCAGGGGTCAGGGGGGACAATGAGCAGTTCTTC. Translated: CSASSGVRGDNEQFF.

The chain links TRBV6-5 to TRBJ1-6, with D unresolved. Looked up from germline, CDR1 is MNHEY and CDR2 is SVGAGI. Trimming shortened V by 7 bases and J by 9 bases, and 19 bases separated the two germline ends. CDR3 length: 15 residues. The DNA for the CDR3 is TGTGCCAGCACACCGAGCAGCGGCGCGGGTTCACCCCTCCACTTT. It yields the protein CASTPSSGAGSPLHF.

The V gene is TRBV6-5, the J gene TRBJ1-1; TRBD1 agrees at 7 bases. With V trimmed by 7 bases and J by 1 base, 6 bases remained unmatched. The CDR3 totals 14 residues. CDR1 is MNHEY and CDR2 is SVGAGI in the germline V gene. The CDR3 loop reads CASTSGGKNTEAFF. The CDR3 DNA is TGTGCCAGCACCTCAGGGGGGAAGAACACTGAAGCTTTCTTT.

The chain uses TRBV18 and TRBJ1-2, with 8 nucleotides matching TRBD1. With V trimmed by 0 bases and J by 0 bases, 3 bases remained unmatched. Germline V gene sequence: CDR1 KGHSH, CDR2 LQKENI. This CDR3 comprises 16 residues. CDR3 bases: TGTGCCAGCTCACCACCGGGGACAGGCCCTAACTATGGCTACACCTTC. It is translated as CASSPPGTGPNYGYTF. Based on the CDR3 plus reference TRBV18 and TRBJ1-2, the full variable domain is NAGVMQNPRHLVRRRGQEARLRCSPMKGHSHVYWYRQLPEEGLKFMVYLQKENIIDESGMPKERFSAEFPKEGPSILRIQQVVRGDSAAYFCASSPPGTGPNYGYTFGSGTRLTVV.

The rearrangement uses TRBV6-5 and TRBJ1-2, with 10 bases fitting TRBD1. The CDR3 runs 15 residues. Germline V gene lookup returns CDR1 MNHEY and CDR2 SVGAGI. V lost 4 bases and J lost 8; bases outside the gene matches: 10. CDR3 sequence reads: CASSSPGQGKRGYTF. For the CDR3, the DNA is TGTGCCAGCAGTTCTCCGGGACAGGGGAAGAGGGGCTACACCTTC.

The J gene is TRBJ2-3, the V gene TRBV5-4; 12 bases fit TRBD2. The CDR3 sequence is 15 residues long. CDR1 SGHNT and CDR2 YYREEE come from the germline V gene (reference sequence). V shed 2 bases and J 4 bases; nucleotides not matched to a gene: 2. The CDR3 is CASSFSSGGADTQYF. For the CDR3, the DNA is TGTGCCAGCAGCTTTTCTAGCGGGGGGGCAGATACGCAGTATTTT.

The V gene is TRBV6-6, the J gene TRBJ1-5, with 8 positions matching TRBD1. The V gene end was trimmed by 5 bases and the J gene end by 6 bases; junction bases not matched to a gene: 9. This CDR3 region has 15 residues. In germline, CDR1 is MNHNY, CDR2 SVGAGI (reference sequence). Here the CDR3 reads CASSLTGGWGQPQHF. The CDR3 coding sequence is TGTGCCAGCAGTCTCACAGGGGGGTGGGGTCAGCCCCAGCATTTT.

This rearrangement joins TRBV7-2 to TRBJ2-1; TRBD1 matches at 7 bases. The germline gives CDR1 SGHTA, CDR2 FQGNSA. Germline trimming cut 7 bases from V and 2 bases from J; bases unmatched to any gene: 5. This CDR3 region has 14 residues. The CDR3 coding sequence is TGTGCCAGCAAAACTGGGACAGCCTACAATGAGCAGTTCTTC. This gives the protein CASKTGTAYNEQFF.

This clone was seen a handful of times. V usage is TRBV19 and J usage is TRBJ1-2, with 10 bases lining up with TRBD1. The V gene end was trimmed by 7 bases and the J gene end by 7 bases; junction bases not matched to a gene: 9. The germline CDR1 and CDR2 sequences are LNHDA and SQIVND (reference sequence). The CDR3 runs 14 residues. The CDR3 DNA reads TGTGCCAGTACCTCTGGGACAGGGGTAAGTGGCTACACCTTC. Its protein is CASTSGTGVSGYTF.

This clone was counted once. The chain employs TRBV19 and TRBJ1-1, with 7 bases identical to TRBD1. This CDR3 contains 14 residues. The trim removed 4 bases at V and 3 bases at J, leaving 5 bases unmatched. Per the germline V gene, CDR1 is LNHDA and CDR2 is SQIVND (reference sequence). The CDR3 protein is CASSNRGQYTEAFF. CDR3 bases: TGTGCCAGTAGTAACAGGGGACAGTACACTGAAGCTTTCTTT.

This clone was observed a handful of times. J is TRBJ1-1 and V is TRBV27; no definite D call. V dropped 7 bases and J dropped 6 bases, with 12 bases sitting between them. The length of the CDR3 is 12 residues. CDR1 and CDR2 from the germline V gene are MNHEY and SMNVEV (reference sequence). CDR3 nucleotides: TGTGCCAGCATCATCGGAGCATCTGAAGCTTTCTTT. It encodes CASIIGASEAFF.

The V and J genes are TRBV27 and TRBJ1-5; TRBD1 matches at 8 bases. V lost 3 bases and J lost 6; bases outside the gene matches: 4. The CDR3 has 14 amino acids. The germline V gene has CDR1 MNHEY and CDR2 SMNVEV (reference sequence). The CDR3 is CASSLVQGGQPQHF. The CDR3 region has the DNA TGTGCCAGCAGTTTGGTACAGGGGGGTCAGCCCCAGCATTTT.

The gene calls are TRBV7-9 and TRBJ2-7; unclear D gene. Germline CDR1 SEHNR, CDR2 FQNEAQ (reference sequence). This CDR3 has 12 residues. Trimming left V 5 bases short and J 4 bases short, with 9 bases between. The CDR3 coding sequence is TGTGCCAGCAGCCCCACACAGTACGAGCAGTACTTC. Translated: CASSPTQYEQYF. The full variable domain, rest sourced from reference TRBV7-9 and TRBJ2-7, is DTGVSQNPRHKITKRGQNVTFRCDPISEHNRLYWYRQTLGQGPEFLTYFQNEAQLEKSRLLSDRFSAERPKGSFSTLEIQRTEQGDSAMYLCASSPTQYEQYFGPGTRLTVT.

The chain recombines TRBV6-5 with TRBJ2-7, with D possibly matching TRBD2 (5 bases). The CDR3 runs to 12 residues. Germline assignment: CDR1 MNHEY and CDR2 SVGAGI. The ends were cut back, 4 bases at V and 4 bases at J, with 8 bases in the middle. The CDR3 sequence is CASSSGEYEQYF. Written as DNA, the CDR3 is TGTGCCAGCAGTTCTGGGGAGTACGAGCAGTACTTC.

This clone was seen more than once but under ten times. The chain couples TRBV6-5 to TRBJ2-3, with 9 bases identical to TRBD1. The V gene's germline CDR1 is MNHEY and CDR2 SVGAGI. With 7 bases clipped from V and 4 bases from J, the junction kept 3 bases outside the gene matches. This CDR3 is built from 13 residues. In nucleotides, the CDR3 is TGTGCCAGCACTAGGGACAGGGCAGATACGCAGTATTTT. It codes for CASTRDRADTQYF.

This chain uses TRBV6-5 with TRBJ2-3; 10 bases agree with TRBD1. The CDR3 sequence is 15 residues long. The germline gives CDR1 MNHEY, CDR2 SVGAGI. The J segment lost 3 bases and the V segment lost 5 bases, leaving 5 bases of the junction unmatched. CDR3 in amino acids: CASSREGQGTDTQYF. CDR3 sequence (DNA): TGTGCCAGCAGTAGGGAGGGACAGGGGACAGATACGCAGTATTTT.

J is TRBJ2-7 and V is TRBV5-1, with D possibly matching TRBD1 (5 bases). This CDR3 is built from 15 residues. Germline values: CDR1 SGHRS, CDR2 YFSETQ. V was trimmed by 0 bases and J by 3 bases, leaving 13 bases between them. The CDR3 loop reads CASSLALQAGYEQYF. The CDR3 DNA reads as TGCGCCAGCAGCTTGGCCCTACAGGCAGGCTACGAGCAGTACTTC.